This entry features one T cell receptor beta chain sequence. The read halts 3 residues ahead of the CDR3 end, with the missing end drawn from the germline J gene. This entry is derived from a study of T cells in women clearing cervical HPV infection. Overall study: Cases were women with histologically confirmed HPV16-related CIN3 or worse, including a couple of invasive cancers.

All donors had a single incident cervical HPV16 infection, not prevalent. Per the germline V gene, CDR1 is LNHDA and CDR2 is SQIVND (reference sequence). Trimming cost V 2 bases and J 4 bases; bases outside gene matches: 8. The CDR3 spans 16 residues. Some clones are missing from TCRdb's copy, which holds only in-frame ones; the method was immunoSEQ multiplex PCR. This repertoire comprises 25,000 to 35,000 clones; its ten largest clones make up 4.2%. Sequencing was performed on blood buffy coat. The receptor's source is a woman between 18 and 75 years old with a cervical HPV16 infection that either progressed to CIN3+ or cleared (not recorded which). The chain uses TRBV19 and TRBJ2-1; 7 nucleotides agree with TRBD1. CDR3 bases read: TGTGCCAGTAGTATAATCGGACAGGCGCCTTACAATGAG. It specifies CASSIIGQAPYNE. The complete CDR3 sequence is CASSIIGQAPYNEQFF. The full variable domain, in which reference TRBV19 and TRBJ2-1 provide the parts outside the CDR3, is DGGITQSPKYLFRKEGQNVTLSCEQNLNHDAMYWYRQDPGQGLRLIYYSQIVNDFQKGDIAEGYSVSREKKESFPLTVTSAQKNPTAFYLCASSIIGQAPYNEQFFGPGTRLTVL.